These T cell receptor beta chains were read from a single sample in a study of cytotoxic CD8 clonotypes in ibrutinib-treated CLL. Repertoires were generated with immunoSEQ multiplex PCR, while TCRdb's copy carries only in-frame clones and drops some. The data show around 250,000 clones, roughly 70% seen once. Sequenced here: PBMCs, sampled after 24 months of ibrutinib treatment. These receptor sequences come from a human donor with chronic lymphocytic leukemia. The CDR3 runs from the conserved cysteine through the conserved F or W. The D gene is left open where the match is weak. Clone size is given for some rows only: seen once, a few or many times, or a class if the clone is expanded.

cdr3_nt: TGTGCCACCAAGATACAGGACATGAACACTGAAGCTTTCTTT; cdr3_aa: CATKIQDMNTEAFF; d_call: NA; clone_size: NA; v_call: TRBV2; j_call: TRBJ1-1
cdr3_nt: TGTGCCTGGAGTAGGTCAGCTAGCAATCAGCCCCAGCATTTT; cdr3_aa: CAWSRSASNQPQHF; d_call: NA; clone_size: NA; v_call: TRBV30; j_call: TRBJ1-5
cdr3_nt: TGCGCCAGCAGCCAAGATCCGGGAGGTTTACGTCAGCCCCAGCATTTT; cdr3_aa: CASSQDPGGLRQPQHF; d_call: NA; clone_size: NA; v_call: TRBV4-1; j_call: TRBJ1-5
cdr3_nt: TGCGCCAGCAGCGCCGCCACCGGGACGGATGGCTACACCTTC; cdr3_aa: CASSAATGTDGYTF; d_call: NA; clone_size: NA; v_call: TRBV5-1; j_call: TRBJ1-2
cdr3_nt: TGTGCCATCAGTGAATCCGCCCAGCTGAGCTCCTACAATGAGCAGTTCTTC; cdr3_aa: CAISESAQLSSYNEQFF; d_call: NA; clone_size: once; v_call: TRBV10-3; j_call: TRBJ2-1
cdr3_nt: TGTGCCAGCAGCGTATTGGGGGGTGCGGACACCGGGGAGCTGTTTTTT; cdr3_aa: CASSVLGGADTGELFF; d_call: NA; clone_size: NA; v_call: TRBV9; j_call: TRBJ2-2
cdr3_nt: TGTGCCAGCAGCCAGGGACTAGCGGTTTACTACGAGCAGTACTTC; cdr3_aa: CASSQGLAVYYEQYF; d_call: TRBD2; clone_size: NA; v_call: TRBV6-1; j_call: TRBJ2-7
cdr3_nt: TGTGCCAGCAGTTTACAAACGGGCAATCAGCCCCAGCATTTT; cdr3_aa: CASSLQTGNQPQHF; d_call: NA; clone_size: NA; v_call: TRBV27; j_call: TRBJ1-5
cdr3_nt: TGTGCCAGCAGCTTAGGGGGGGCCCCACATCAGCCCCAGCATTTT; cdr3_aa: CASSLGGAPHQPQHF; d_call: NA; clone_size: NA; v_call: TRBV7-9; j_call: TRBJ1-5
cdr3_nt: TGTGCCAGCAGTTCCCCTTCTTTGACAGGGCGAGAGACCCAGTACTTC; cdr3_aa: CASSSPSLTGRETQYF; d_call: TRBD1; clone_size: NA; v_call: TRBV28; j_call: TRBJ2-5
cdr3_nt: TGTGCCAGCGCTTGGAGGGGCGGGAGGACCAACGTCCTGACTTTC; cdr3_aa: CASAWRGGRTNVLTF; d_call: TRBD2; clone_size: few; v_call: TRBV27; j_call: TRBJ2-6
cdr3_nt: TGTGCCAGCAGGCGTAGCGGGAGAGGAGACAATGAGCAGTTCTTC; cdr3_aa: CASRRSGRGDNEQFF; d_call: TRBD2; clone_size: NA; v_call: TRBV28; j_call: TRBJ2-1
cdr3_nt: TGTGCCAGCAGCCCGCCCCCCGGGGGAGGCACTGAAGCTTTCTTT; cdr3_aa: CASSPPPGGGTEAFF; d_call: NA; clone_size: NA; v_call: TRBV7-9; j_call: TRBJ1-1
cdr3_nt: TGTGCCAGCAGCCTCCGGGACAGGGAACAGCCCCAGCATTTT; cdr3_aa: CASSLRDREQPQHF; d_call: TRBD1; clone_size: NA; v_call: TRBV27; j_call: TRBJ1-5
cdr3_nt: TGTGCCAGCAGCGCGCGACTAGCGGGGACCTACGAGCAGTACTTC; cdr3_aa: CASSARLAGTYEQYF; d_call: TRBD2; clone_size: NA; v_call: TRBV9; j_call: TRBJ2-7
cdr3_nt: TGTGCCTGGAGTGCCTCATGGGACGGGGCTAATGAAAAACTGTTTTTT; cdr3_aa: CAWSASWDGANEKLFF; d_call: NA; clone_size: once; v_call: TRBV30; j_call: TRBJ1-4
cdr3_nt: TGTGCCAGCAGCTTGGACGGGGAGCAGTACTTC; cdr3_aa: CASSLDGEQYF; d_call: NA; clone_size: NA; v_call: TRBV5-4; j_call: TRBJ2-7
cdr3_nt: TGTGCCAGCAGTCTTCGGACAGGGTCCTACGAGCAGTACTTC; cdr3_aa: CASSLRTGSYEQYF; d_call: TRBD1; clone_size: NA; v_call: TRBV2; j_call: TRBJ2-7
cdr3_nt: TGTGCCAGCAGTCCGGGGACAGGGCTGGGAGAGCAGTACTTC; cdr3_aa: CASSPGTGLGEQYF; d_call: TRBD1; clone_size: NA; v_call: TRBV2; j_call: TRBJ2-7
cdr3_nt: TGTGCCAGCAGTCCGGGACTAGCGGAAGTAGATACGCAGTATTTT; cdr3_aa: CASSPGLAEVDTQYF; d_call: TRBD2; clone_size: once; v_call: TRBV28; j_call: TRBJ2-3
cdr3_nt: TGCGCCAGCAGCTTGTTCCGGCCCGGTGAAGCTTTCTTT; cdr3_aa: CASSLFRPGEAFF; d_call: NA; clone_size: NA; v_call: TRBV5-1; j_call: TRBJ1-1
cdr3_nt: TGTGCCAGCAGTGAATCTCAATATGGGACAGCGATTTCAGACGGAGCCAACGTCCTGACTTTC; cdr3_aa: CASSESQYGTAISDGANVLTF; d_call: TRBD1; clone_size: NA; v_call: TRBV2; j_call: TRBJ2-6
cdr3_nt: TGTGCCAGCAGCTTAAACACCGACGCTAACTATGGCTACACCTTC; cdr3_aa: CASSLNTDANYGYTF; d_call: NA; clone_size: few; v_call: TRBV7-6; j_call: TRBJ1-2
cdr3_nt: TGTGCCAGCAGCCAGAGGGCCACCGGGTTTGGGGCCAACGTCCTGACTTTC; cdr3_aa: CASSQRATGFGANVLTF; d_call: NA; clone_size: NA; v_call: TRBV14; j_call: TRBJ2-6
cdr3_nt: TGTGCCAGCGCAGAACACTATGGCTACACCTTC; cdr3_aa: CASAEHYGYTF; d_call: NA; clone_size: NA; v_call: TRBV6-1; j_call: TRBJ1-2
cdr3_nt: TGTGCCAGCTCGGCCCAGGGCCTAATGAACACTGAAGCTTTCTTT; cdr3_aa: CASSAQGLMNTEAFF; d_call: NA; clone_size: once; v_call: TRBV6-1; j_call: TRBJ1-1
cdr3_nt: TGTGCCAGCAGTAGGACAGGGTTTCAGCCCCAGCATTTT; cdr3_aa: CASSRTGFQPQHF; d_call: TRBD1; clone_size: few; v_call: TRBV28; j_call: TRBJ1-5
cdr3_nt: TGTGCCTGGAGCGTAGGTGGCGAGCAGTACTTC; cdr3_aa: CAWSVGGEQYF; d_call: NA; clone_size: NA; v_call: TRBV30; j_call: TRBJ2-7
cdr3_nt: TGTGCCAGCAGCCTACTTCCAGGGACAGCTTACTATGGCTACACCTTC; cdr3_aa: CASSLLPGTAYYGYTF; d_call: TRBD1; clone_size: NA; v_call: TRBV9; j_call: TRBJ1-2
cdr3_nt: TGTGCCAGCAGCCAAGGATTAGGCATCTCCGACAATGAGCAGTTCTTC; cdr3_aa: CASSQGLGISDNEQFF; d_call: NA; clone_size: NA; v_call: TRBV4-2; j_call: TRBJ2-1
cdr3_nt: TGTGCCAGCAGTCCGCCAAAAAAAGGGTATGGCTACACCTTC; cdr3_aa: CASSPPKKGYGYTF; d_call: NA; clone_size: NA; v_call: TRBV28; j_call: TRBJ1-2
cdr3_nt: TGTGCCAGCAGCCAAGGGACCGACGGCTACACCTTC; cdr3_aa: CASSQGTDGYTF; d_call: NA; clone_size: once; v_call: TRBV7-3; j_call: TRBJ1-2
cdr3_nt: TGCGCCAGCAGCGCGGACAGTTTTCAGCCCCAGCATTTT; cdr3_aa: CASSADSFQPQHF; d_call: NA; clone_size: NA; v_call: TRBV5-1; j_call: TRBJ1-5
cdr3_nt: TGTGCCAGCAGTAAGGGGACCGAGCAGTACTTC; cdr3_aa: CASSKGTEQYF; d_call: NA; clone_size: few; v_call: TRBV6-5; j_call: TRBJ2-7